These 20 T cell receptor beta chains were sequenced from one sample in a study of neurological immune-mediated disorders (dated by TCRdb to the late 2010s). Receptor amplification or capture employed 5' RACE. Instrument on record: Illumina HiSeq 2500. TCRdb applied fastp at Q25 and MiXCR to the public reads, then kept only in-frame beta chains. Identical CDR3 protein sequences are pooled into one entry, listed with their most common genes and DNA. For this sample the table gives 71,000 or so distinct CDR3 sequences, of which roughly an eighth were detected only once. The top ten clones comprise 4.6% of the sample. The sample's time point, from its label and the paper: longitudinal time-point 1 (baseline). Sequenced sample: PBMCs. These receptors were obtained from a female donor with HTLV-1-associated myelopathy (HAM/TSP).

This clonotype appeared many times. This chain links TRBV29-1 with TRBJ2-7; 7 bases are a match to TRBD2. Trimming took 5 bases from V and 2 from J; bases not matched to a gene: 15. The CDR3 is 16 amino acids. Germline-derived CDR1 and CDR2 are SQVTM and ANQGSEA. CDR3 sequence (DNA): TGCAGCGTTTCCCACGGGAGGCTAGCGGCTACCTACGAGCAGTACTTC. Protein product: CSVSHGRLAATYEQYF.

This clonotype was seen many times. This chain joins TRBV28 and TRBJ2-2, with 7 bases fitting TRBD1. The junction had 9 bases not matched to a gene; V was cut back by 5 bases and J by 3 bases. CDR1 is MDHEN and CDR2 is SYDVKM in the germline V gene. CDR3 size: 16 residues. The CDR3 coding sequence is TGTGCCAGCAGTCCCCAAACAGGGGTGGACACCGGGGAGCTGTTTTTT. This gives the protein CASSPQTGVDTGELFF.

This clonotype appeared many times. The V call is TRBV29-1, the J call TRBJ2-7; possible D gene TRBD1, 6 bases. The germline CDR1 and CDR2 sequences are SQVTM and ANQGSEA. Trimming pared 7 bases from V and 2 bases from J, leaving 15 bases between. The CDR3 runs to 13 residues. Here the CDR3 reads CSASDRSAYEQYF. CDR3 DNA sequence: TGCAGCGCCTCCGACAGGTCTGCCTACGAGCAGTACTTC.

This clonotype was counted many times. The CDR3, as DNA: TGCAGTGCTAGGGACTCTTACACAGATACGCAGTATTTT. Amino acid sequence: CSARDSYTDTQYF. The V call is TRBV20-1, the J call TRBJ2-3; tentative D call: TRBD2 (5 bases). The CDR3 runs 13 residues. The V gene lost 3 bases and the J gene lost 2 bases, with 9 bases spanning the gap. The germline gives CDR1 DFQATT, CDR2 SNEGSKA (reference sequence).

As for this clonotype: One base away lies a much larger clone, so this may be a sequencing read error. Since the CDR3 does not end with the conserved phenylalanine or tryptophan, this likely comes from a read error. This sequence joins TRBV5-1 and TRBJ2-1; TRBD1 matches at 7 bases. The length of the CDR3 is 16 residues. Per the germline V gene, CDR1 is SGHRS and CDR2 is YFSETQ. Trimming took 3 bases from V and 8 from J; bases not matched to a gene: 14. In DNA, the CDR3 is TGCGCCAGCAGCTCTGACAGGGCCCCGGATTCCTATGAGCAGTTCTTA. This sequence encodes CASSSDRAPDSYEQFL.

This clonotype was counted at least ten times. J is TRBJ2-5 and V is TRBV9; 8 nucleotides align to TRBD1. CDR1 SGDLS and CDR2 YYNGEE come from the germline V gene. This CDR3 contains 14 residues. Trimming took 1 base from V and 4 from J; bases not matched to a gene: 3. CDR3 sequence: CASSVKTGAETQYF. CDR3 nucleotides: TGTGCCAGCAGCGTAAAGACAGGGGCAGAGACCCAGTACTTC.

The sample holds many counts of this clonotype. The rearrangement joins TRBV20-1 to TRBJ1-4; D gene uncertain. This CDR3 comprises 11 residues. Looked up from germline, CDR1 is DFQATT and CDR2 is SNEGSKA (reference sequence). V lost 6 bases, J lost 7 bases, and 9 bases lay in between. Written as DNA, the CDR3 is TGCAGTGCCCAACGGGGTGAAAAACTGTTTTTT. Its translation is CSAQRGEKLFF.

In this sample, this clonotype turned up many times. The chain has TRBV3-1 and TRBJ2-2, with D perhaps TRBD2 (7 bases). This CDR3 comprises 16 residues. Trimming took off 1 base at V and 7 bases at J, with 16 bases between the two ends. CDR1 is LGHDT and CDR2 is YNNKEL in the germline V gene (reference sequence). CDR3 residues: CASSQGEGGPHGELFF. The CDR3 nucleotides read TGTGCCAGCAGCCAAGGGGAGGGGGGCCCCCACGGGGAGCTGTTTTTT.

This clonotype was recorded many times. The chain employs TRBV20-1 and TRBJ2-5; D gene uncertain. Germline CDR1 reads DFQATT; CDR2 reads SNEGSKA (reference sequence). The V gene lost 3 bases and the J gene lost 6 bases, with 11 bases spanning the gap. The CDR3 covers 12 residues. Here the CDR3 DNA reads TGCAGTGCTAGGGGCACCTGGAAGACCCAGTACTTC. This codes for CSARGTWKTQYF.

This clonotype was observed many times. DNA for the CDR3: TGTGCCAGCAGCTTAAAAGGCCAGAATAGCAATCAGCCCCAGCATTTT. This encodes CASSLKGQNSNQPQHF. This chain uses TRBV7-2 with TRBJ1-5; no reliable D call. Germline CDR1 and CDR2: SGHTA and FQGNSA. V lost 2 bases and J lost 0, with 11 bases in between. The CDR3 has 16 residues.

This chain joins TRBV7-2 and TRBJ1-2; no reliable D call. Deletions cut 1 base from V and 7 bases from J, with 16 bases between. The CDR3 is made up of 15 amino acids. CDR1 is SGHTA and CDR2 is FQGNSA in the germline V gene. CDR3 protein: CASSLVPHLVGGYTF. CDR3 sequence (DNA): TGTGCCAGCAGCTTAGTGCCCCACTTAGTGGGTGGCTACACCTTC.

This clonotype was recorded many times. The chain has TRBV3-1 and TRBJ1-5; 7 bases line up with TRBD1. Germline V gene sequence: CDR1 LGHDT, CDR2 YNNKEL (reference sequence). Losses at the gene ends were 4 bases for V and 7 bases for J; bases not matched to a gene: 13. This CDR3 is built from 16 residues. This CDR3 is CASSRGGQPNNQPQHF. For the CDR3, the DNA is TGTGCCAGCAGCCGGGGGGGACAGCCAAATAACCAGCCCCAGCATTTT.

This clonotype was found many times. The chain is built from TRBV5-5 and TRBJ2-3; 8 bases align to TRBD1. J lost 4 bases, V lost 5 bases, and 15 bases had no gene match. Germline values: CDR1 SGHKS, CDR2 YYEKEE (reference sequence). The CDR3 covers 17 residues. CDR3 amino acids: CASSFRGQGARADTQYF. DNA for the CDR3: TGTGCCAGCAGTTTTCGGGGGCAGGGGGCGCGCGCAGATACGCAGTATTTT.

In this sample, this clonotype turned up many times. The V call is TRBV6-2 or TRBV6-3, the J call TRBJ1-6; possible D gene TRBD1, 5 bases. This CDR3 has 15 residues. Germline loops: CDR1 MNHEY, CDR2 SVGEGT. V was cut by 4 bases and J by 14 bases, with 21 bases left in between. The CDR3 nucleotides are TGTGCCAGCAGTTCGTTCGACAGCGCGGGACTGGCCCTCCACTTT. Its translation: CASSSFDSAGLALHF.

This chain joins TRBV9 and TRBJ2-1; TRBD2 is a possible D gene (6 bases). Germline assignment: CDR1 SGDLS and CDR2 YYNGEE. CDR3 length equals 14 residues. V lost 0 bases to trimming and J lost 10 bases, with 14 bases between them. CDR3 sequence: CASSVVRGKGEQFF. DNA of the CDR3: TGTGCCAGCAGCGTAGTTCGGGGGAAGGGGGAGCAGTTCTTC.

The V gene is TRBV18, the J gene TRBJ2-3; 7 positions agree with TRBD1. The CDR3 runs to 14 residues. In germline, CDR1 is KGHSH, CDR2 LQKENI. The V gene end was trimmed by 6 bases and the J gene end by 2 bases; junction bases not matched to a gene: 5. CDR3 bases: TGTGCCAGCTCGCGACAGGGAGACACAGATACGCAGTATTTT. Protein sequence: CASSRQGDTDTQYF. Using reference TRBV18 and TRBJ2-3 for the parts outside the CDR3, the full variable domain is NAGVMQNPRHLVRRRGQEARLRCSPMKGHSHVYWYRQLPEEGLKFMVYLQKENIIDESGMPKERFSAEFPKEGPSILRIQQVVRGDSAAYFCASSRQGDTDTQYFGPGTRLTVL.

This clonotype has ten or more counts. The chain uses TRBV5-1 and TRBJ2-3, with a tentative D call TRBD1 (7 bases). The V gene's germline CDR1 is SGHRS and CDR2 YFSETQ. The germline V and J ends were trimmed by 4 bases and 5 bases, with 20 bases remaining between them. The CDR3 consists of 16 residues. The CDR3 bases are TGCGCCAGCAGCCGAGGCCAGGGGGGCCAGGGAGATACGCAGTATTTT. It specifies CASSRGQGGQGDTQYF.

This clonotype is judged medium-sized. This chain links TRBV27 with TRBJ1-1, with a weak D call TRBD1 (6 bases). Germline V gives CDR1 MNHEY, CDR2 SMNVEV (reference sequence). The CDR3 loop spans 15 amino acids. Trimming shortened V by 6 bases and J by 0 bases, and 14 bases separated the two germline ends. CDR3 nucleotides: TGTGCCAGCAGAAATGGACAGATCATGAACACTGAAGCTTTCTTT. It translates to CASRNGQIMNTEAFF.

This rearrangement joins TRBV7-2 to TRBJ2-1; D possibly uses TRBD1 or TRBD2 (5 bases each). The germline CDR1 and CDR2 sequences are SGHTA and FQGNSA. The CDR3 sequence is 17 residues long. V shed 5 bases and J shed 8 bases, with 25 bases lying between them. The CDR3 DNA reads TGTGCCAGCAGCCACCCTCCTGCCGTAGGGGACGGTGATGAGCAGTTCTTC. Residues: CASSHPPAVGDGDEQFF.

Of note for this clonotype: This could be a read error, since a much larger clone is one nucleotide away. V and J are TRBV5-1 and TRBJ2-3; D assignment may be TRBD1 or TRBD2 (6 bases each). Trimming took 3 bases from V and 6 from J, leaving 17 bases between them. The CDR3 consists of 15 residues. The V gene's germline CDR1 is SGHRS and CDR2 YFSETQ. The CDR3 here is CASSWAGLGADTQYF. The CDR3 nucleotides are TGCGCCAGCAGCTGGGCGGGGCTGGGGGCTGATACGCAGTATTTT. Complete variable domain (other parts from reference TRBV5-1 and TRBJ2-3): KAGVTQTPRYLIKTRGQQVTLSCSPISGHRSVSWYQQTPGQGLQFLFEYFSETQRNKGNFPGRFSGRQFSNSRSEMNVSTLELGDSALYLCASSWAGLGADTQYFGPGTRLTVL.